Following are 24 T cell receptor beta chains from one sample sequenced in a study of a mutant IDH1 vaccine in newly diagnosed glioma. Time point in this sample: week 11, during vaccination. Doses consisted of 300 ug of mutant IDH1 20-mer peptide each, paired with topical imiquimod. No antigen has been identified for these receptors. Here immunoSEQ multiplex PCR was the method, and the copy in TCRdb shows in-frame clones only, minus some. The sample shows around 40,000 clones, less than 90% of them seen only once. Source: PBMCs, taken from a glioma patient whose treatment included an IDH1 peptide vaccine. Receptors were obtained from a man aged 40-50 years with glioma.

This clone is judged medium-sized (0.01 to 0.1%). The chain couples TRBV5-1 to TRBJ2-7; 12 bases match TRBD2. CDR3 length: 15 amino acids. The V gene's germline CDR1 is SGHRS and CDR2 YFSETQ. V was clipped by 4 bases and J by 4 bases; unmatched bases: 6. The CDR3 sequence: CASSLSGTSGYEQYF. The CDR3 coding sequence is TGCGCCAGCAGCCTCTCCGGGACTAGCGGGTACGAGCAGTACTTC.

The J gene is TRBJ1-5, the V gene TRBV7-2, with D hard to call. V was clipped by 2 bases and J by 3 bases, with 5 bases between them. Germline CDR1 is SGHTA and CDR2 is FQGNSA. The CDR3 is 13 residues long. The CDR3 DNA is TGTGCCAGCAGCTTAAAAGCCAATCAGCCCCAGCATTTT. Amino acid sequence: CASSLKANQPQHF. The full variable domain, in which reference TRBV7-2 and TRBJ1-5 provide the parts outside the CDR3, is GAGVSQSPSNKVTEKGKDVELRCDPISGHTALYWYRQSLGQGLEFLIYFQGNSAPDKSGLPSDRFSAERTGGSVSTLTIQRTQQEDSAVYLCASSLKANQPQHFGDGTRLSIL.

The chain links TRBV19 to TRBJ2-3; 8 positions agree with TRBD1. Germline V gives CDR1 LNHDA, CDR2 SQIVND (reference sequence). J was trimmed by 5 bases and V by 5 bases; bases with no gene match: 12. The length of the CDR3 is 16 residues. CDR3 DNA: TGTGCCAGTAGTCCTCGGACAGGGAAGGAGAGAGATACGCAGTATTTT. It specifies CASSPRTGKERDTQYF.

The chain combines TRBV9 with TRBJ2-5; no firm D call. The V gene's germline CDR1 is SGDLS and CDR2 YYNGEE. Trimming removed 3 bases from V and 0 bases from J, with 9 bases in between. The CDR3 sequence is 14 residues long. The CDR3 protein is CASSAGPHQETQYF. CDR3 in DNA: TGTGCCAGCAGCGCCGGACCTCACCAAGAGACCCAGTACTTC.

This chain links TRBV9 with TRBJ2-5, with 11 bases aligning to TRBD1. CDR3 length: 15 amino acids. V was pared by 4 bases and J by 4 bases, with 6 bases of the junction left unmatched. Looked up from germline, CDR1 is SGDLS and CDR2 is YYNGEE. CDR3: CASSTGQGASETQYF. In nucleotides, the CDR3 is TGTGCCAGCAGCACCGGACAGGGGGCCTCAGAGACCCAGTACTTC.

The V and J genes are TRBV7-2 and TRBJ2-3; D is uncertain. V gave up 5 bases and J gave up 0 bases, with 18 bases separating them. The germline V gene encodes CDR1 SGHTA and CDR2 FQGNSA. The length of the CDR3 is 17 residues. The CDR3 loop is CASSLTQRLTSTDTQYF. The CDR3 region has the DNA TGTGCCAGCAGCCTAACCCAACGACTCACTAGCACAGATACGCAGTATTTT.

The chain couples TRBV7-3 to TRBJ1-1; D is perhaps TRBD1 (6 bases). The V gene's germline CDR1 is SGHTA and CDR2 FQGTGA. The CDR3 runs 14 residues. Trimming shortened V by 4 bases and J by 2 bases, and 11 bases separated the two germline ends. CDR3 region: CASSSGQLNTEAFF. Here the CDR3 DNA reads TGTGCCAGCAGCTCCGGACAGCTAAACACTGAAGCTTTCTTT.

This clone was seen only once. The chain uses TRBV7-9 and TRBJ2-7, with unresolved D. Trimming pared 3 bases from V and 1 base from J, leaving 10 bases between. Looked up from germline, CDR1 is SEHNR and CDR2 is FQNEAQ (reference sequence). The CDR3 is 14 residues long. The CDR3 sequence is CASSLDGPSYEQYF. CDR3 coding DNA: TGTGCCAGCAGCTTGGATGGGCCGTCCTACGAGCAGTACTTC.

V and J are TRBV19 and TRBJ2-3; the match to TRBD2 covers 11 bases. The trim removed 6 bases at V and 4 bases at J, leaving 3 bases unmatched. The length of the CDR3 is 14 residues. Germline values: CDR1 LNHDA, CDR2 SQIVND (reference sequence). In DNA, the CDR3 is TGTGCCAGTAGCCTAGCGGGAGGACCAGATACGCAGTATTTT. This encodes CASSLAGGPDTQYF. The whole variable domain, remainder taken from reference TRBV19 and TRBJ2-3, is DGGITQSPKYLFRKEGQNVTLSCEQNLNHDAMYWYRQDPGQGLRLIYYSQIVNDFQKGDIAEGYSVSREKKESFPLTVTSAQKNPTAFYLCASSLAGGPDTQYFGPGTRLTVL.

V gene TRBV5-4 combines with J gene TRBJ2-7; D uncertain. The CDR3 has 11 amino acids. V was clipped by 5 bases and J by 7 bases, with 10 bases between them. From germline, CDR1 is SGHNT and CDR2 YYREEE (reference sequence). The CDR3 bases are TGTGCCAGCAGTTCAGGTTCAGAGCAGTACTTC. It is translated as CASSSGSEQYF. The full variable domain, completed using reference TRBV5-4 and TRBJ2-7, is ETGVTQSPTHLIKTRGQQVTLRCSSQSGHNTVSWYQQALGQGPQFIFQYYREEENGRGNFPPRFSGLQFPNYSSELNVNALELDDSALYLCASSSGSEQYFGPGTRLTVT.

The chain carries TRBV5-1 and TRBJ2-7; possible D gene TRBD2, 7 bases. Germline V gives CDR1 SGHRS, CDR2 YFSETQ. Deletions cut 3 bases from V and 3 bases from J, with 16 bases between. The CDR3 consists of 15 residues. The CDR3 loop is CASSYLPGGIYEQYF. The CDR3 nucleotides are TGCGCCAGCAGCTATCTTCCGGGGGGCATCTACGAGCAGTACTTC. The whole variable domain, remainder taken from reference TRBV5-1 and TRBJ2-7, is KAGVTQTPRYLIKTRGQQVTLSCSPISGHRSVSWYQQTPGQGLQFLFEYFSETQRNKGNFPGRFSGRQFSNSRSEMNVSTLELGDSALYLCASSYLPGGIYEQYFGPGTRLTVT.

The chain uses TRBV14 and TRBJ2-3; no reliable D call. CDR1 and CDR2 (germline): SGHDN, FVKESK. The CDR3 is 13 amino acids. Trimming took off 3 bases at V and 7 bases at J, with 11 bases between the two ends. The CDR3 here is CASSQPPRHTQYF. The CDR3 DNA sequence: TGTGCCAGCAGCCAGCCCCCCCGGCATACGCAGTATTTT.

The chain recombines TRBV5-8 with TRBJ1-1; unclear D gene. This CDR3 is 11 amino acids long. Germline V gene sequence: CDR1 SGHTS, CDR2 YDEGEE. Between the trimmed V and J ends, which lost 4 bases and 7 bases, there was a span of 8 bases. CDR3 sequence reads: CASSTQLEAFF. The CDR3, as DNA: TGTGCCAGCAGCACCCAACTTGAAGCTTTCTTT.

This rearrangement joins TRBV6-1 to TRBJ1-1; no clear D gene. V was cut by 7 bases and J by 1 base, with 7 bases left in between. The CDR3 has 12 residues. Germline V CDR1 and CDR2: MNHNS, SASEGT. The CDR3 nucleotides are TGTGCCAGCAACAGACCGAACACTGAAGCTTTCTTT. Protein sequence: CASNRPNTEAFF.

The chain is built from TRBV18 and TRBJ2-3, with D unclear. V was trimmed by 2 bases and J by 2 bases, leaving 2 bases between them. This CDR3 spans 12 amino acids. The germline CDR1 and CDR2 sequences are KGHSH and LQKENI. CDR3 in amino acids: CASSPYTDTQYF. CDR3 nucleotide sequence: TGTGCCAGCTCACCATACACAGATACGCAGTATTTT.

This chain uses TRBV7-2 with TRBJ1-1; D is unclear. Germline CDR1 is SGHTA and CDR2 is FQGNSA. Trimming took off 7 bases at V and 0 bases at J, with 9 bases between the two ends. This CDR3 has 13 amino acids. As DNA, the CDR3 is TGTGCCAGCACCACATACCTGAACACTGAAGCTTTCTTT. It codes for CASTTYLNTEAFF. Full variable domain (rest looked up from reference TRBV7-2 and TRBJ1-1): GAGVSQSPSNKVTEKGKDVELRCDPISGHTALYWYRQSLGQGLEFLIYFQGNSAPDKSGLPSDRFSAERTGGSVSTLTIQRTQQEDSAVYLCASTTYLNTEAFFGQGTRLTVV.

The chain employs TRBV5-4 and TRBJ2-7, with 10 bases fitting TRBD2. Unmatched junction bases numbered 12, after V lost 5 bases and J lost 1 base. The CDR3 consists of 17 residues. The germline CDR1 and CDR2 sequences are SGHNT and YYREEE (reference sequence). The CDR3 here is CASSKPGLAYPSYEQYF. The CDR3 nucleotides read TGTGCCAGCAGTAAGCCGGGACTAGCGTACCCGTCCTACGAGCAGTACTTC. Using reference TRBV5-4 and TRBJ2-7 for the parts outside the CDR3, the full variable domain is ETGVTQSPTHLIKTRGQQVTLRCSSQSGHNTVSWYQQALGQGPQFIFQYYREEENGRGNFPPRFSGLQFPNYSSELNVNALELDDSALYLCASSKPGLAYPSYEQYFGPGTRLTVT.

For the CDR3, the DNA is TGTGCCAGCAGCCAAGATGGGACGGGAGGCACCGGGGAGCTGTTTTTT. The encoded protein is CASSQDGTGGTGELFF. V and J are TRBV4-2 and TRBJ2-2; the match to TRBD2 covers 7 bases. The V gene's germline CDR1 is LGHNA and CDR2 YNFKEQ. The CDR3 has 16 residues. The trim removed 0 bases at V and 4 bases at J, leaving 5 bases unmatched.

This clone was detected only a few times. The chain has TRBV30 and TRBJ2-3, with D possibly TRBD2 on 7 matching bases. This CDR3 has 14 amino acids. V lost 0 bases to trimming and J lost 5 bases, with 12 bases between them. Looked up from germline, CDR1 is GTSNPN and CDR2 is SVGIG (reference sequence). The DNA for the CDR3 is TGTGCCTGGAGTGTAGGCGGGGGCCAAGATACGCAGTATTTT. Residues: CAWSVGGGQDTQYF.

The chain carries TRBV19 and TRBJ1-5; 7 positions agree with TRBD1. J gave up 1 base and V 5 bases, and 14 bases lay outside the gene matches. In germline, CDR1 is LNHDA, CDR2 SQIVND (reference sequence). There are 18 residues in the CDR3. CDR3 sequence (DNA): TGTGCCAGTAGTCTTCCACAGGGGCGCTCCCTGAGCAATCAGCCCCAGCATTTT. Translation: CASSLPQGRSLSNQPQHF.

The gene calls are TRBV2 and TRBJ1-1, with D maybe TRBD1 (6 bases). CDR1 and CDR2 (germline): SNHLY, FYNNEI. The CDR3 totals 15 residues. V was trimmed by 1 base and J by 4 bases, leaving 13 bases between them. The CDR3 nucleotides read TGTGCCAGCAGTGAAGGTGTGGGGGCAGTCACTGAAGCTTTCTTT. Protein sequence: CASSEGVGAVTEAFF.

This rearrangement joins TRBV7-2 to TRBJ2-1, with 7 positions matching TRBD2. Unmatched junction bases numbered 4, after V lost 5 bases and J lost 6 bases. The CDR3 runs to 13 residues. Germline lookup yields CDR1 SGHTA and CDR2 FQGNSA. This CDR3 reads CASSPRLANEQFF. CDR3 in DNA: TGTGCCAGCAGCCCCAGACTAGCCAATGAGCAGTTCTTC.

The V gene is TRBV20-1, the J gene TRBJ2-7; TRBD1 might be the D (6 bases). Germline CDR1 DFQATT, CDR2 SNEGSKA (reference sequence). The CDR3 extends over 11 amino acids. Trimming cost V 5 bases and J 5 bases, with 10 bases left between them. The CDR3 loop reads CSAAQGNEQYF. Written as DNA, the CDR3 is TGCAGTGCTGCACAGGGTAACGAGCAGTACTTC.

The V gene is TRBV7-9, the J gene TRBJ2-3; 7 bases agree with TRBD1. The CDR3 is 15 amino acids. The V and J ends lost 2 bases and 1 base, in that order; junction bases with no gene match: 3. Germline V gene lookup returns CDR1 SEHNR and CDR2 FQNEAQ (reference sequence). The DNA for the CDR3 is TGTGCCAGCAGCTTAACCGGACAGGGCACAGATACGCAGTATTTT. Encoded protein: CASSLTGQGTDTQYF.